One and the same sample provided the 7 T cell receptor beta chains below, sequenced in a study of blood T cell repertoires in COVID-19. Data came from immunoSEQ multiplex PCR; TCRdb stores just in-frame clones and leaves some out. The sample carries approximately 290,000 clones, around nine tenths recorded once. The material sequenced was peripheral blood. The receptors were gathered from a woman in her sixties with acute or convalescent COVID-19.

The chain carries TRBV2 and TRBJ2-3; 7 bases align to TRBD2. J gave up 6 bases and V 6 bases, and 15 bases lay outside the gene matches. This CDR3 has 16 amino acids. Per germline, CDR1 SNHLY and CDR2 FYNNEI. The CDR3 here is CASSPGLAVLTDTQYF. The CDR3 nucleotides are TGTGCCAGCAGCCCCGGGCTAGCGGTACTTACGGATACGCAGTATTTT.

The V gene is TRBV28, the J gene TRBJ2-2; a possible D gene is TRBD2 (5 bases). V lost 2 bases and J lost 4, with 14 bases in between. This CDR3 region has 16 residues. CDR1 and CDR2 (germline): MDHEN, SYDVKM. The CDR3 DNA follows: TGTGCCAGCAGTTTACGGCTCTCGGGGTCCACCGGGGAGCTGTTTTTT. Protein: CASSLRLSGSTGELFF.

J is TRBJ1-2 and V is TRBV7-2, with a tentative D call TRBD1 (6 bases). This CDR3 spans 12 amino acids. V was shortened by 8 bases and J by 5 bases, with 12 bases between the two germline ends. Germline CDR1 reads SGHTA; CDR2 reads FQGNSA. This CDR3 reads CASRGHQYGYTF. CDR3 nucleotide sequence: TGTGCCAGCCGGGGACACCAGTATGGCTACACCTTC.

This chain connects TRBV29-1 to TRBJ2-1, with TRBD2 identical over 7 bases. CDR1 SQVTM and CDR2 ANQGSEA come from the germline V gene. V dropped 4 bases and J dropped 0; count of bases not matched to a gene: 3. The CDR3 runs to 14 residues. CDR3 region: CSVVGGVSYNEQFF. In DNA, the CDR3 is TGCAGCGTTGTTGGGGGGGTCTCCTACAATGAGCAGTTCTTC.

This chain connects TRBV2 to TRBJ1-5; 9 positions match TRBD1. The V gene's germline CDR1 is SNHLY and CDR2 FYNNEI. Unmatched junction bases numbered 6, after V lost 3 bases and J lost 6 bases. This CDR3 has 15 amino acids. The DNA of the CDR3 is TGTGCCAGCAGTGATCACAGGGGGCGGATTCAGCCCCAGCATTTT. Protein sequence: CASSDHRGRIQPQHF.

This chain connects TRBV27 to TRBJ1-6; 10 bases map to TRBD1. Germline CDR1 MNHEY, CDR2 SMNVEV (reference sequence). Unmatched junction bases numbered 6, after V lost 6 bases and J lost 7 bases. This CDR3 spans 15 amino acids. The CDR3, as DNA: TGTGCCAGCAGCCCGGGACAGGGGACGAATTCACCCCTCCACTTT. Amino acid sequence: CASSPGQGTNSPLHF.

The J gene is TRBJ1-1, the V gene TRBV19; a possible D gene is TRBD1 (5 bases). This CDR3 comprises 14 residues. V was cut by 7 bases and J by 3 bases, with 15 bases left in between. In germline, CDR1 is LNHDA, CDR2 SQIVND (reference sequence). CDR3 coding DNA: TGTGCCAGTACCCTATTGGACATCGACACTGAAGCTTTCTTT. This sequence encodes CASTLLDIDTEAFF.